This TCR beta chain was sequenced during a study of T cells in Graves' hyperthyroidism and ophthalmopathy. Study results and limitations: In the blood, most expanded thyroid clonotypes above 0.001 appeared as well. The model forecast ophthalmopathy, anticipating it by a median 6.5 months before onset. Using 13 V-J features, a model discriminated ophthalmopathy from stable hyperthyroidism.

V was trimmed by 1 base and J by 2 bases, leaving 12 bases between them. Germline CDR1 reads SGHRS; CDR2 reads YFSETQ. This CDR3 has 15 residues. In this sample, this clonotype turned up many times. Its antigen is unknown. Researchers amplified the TCR beta CDR3 regions from RNA transcripts. First-round RT-PCR targeting the TCR CDR3 was performed with the HTBI primer set. One entry per CDR3 protein, called by TCRdb with MiXCR from the multiplex PCR reads. The sample has over 500,000 distinct CDR3 sequences, over 45% seen once. A patient was excluded if there was uncontrolled infection, other autoimmune disease, pregnancy or lactation.

The sequenced sample was peripheral blood or thyroid tissue (not recorded which). The chain combines TRBV5-1 with TRBJ1-1; the D gene is possibly TRBD1 (5 bases). The clonotype comes from an adult woman with Graves' disease, either hyperthyroidism or ophthalmopathy (not recorded which). CDR3 residues: CASSLTGRRNTEAFF. CDR3 in DNA: TGCGCCAGCAGCTTGACGGGGCGGCGAAACACTGAAGCTTTCTTT.